Reported below is one T cell receptor (beta chain). This PCR relied on a set of 60 Vbeta primers and 13 Jbeta primers. Produced via immunoSEQ multiplex PCR; TCRdb's table is partial and in-frame only. The sample gives 55,000 to 75,000 clones, just under 75% of which show up once; 11% is in the top ten. The data originate from a study of cytomegalovirus exposure and HLA in healthy donors. V lost 1 base and J lost 5; bases outside the gene matches: 5. Germline CDR1 reads LNHDA; CDR2 reads SQIVND (reference sequence). The CDR3 runs 15 residues. The rearrangement joins TRBV19 to TRBJ1-5; 7 bases align to TRBD1. The receptor comes from a human donor in good health. The source material was PBMCs. CDR3 residues: CASSIARRGDQPQHF. The DNA for the CDR3 is TGTGCCAGTAGTATAGCCCGCAGGGGGGATCAGCCCCAGCATTTT.